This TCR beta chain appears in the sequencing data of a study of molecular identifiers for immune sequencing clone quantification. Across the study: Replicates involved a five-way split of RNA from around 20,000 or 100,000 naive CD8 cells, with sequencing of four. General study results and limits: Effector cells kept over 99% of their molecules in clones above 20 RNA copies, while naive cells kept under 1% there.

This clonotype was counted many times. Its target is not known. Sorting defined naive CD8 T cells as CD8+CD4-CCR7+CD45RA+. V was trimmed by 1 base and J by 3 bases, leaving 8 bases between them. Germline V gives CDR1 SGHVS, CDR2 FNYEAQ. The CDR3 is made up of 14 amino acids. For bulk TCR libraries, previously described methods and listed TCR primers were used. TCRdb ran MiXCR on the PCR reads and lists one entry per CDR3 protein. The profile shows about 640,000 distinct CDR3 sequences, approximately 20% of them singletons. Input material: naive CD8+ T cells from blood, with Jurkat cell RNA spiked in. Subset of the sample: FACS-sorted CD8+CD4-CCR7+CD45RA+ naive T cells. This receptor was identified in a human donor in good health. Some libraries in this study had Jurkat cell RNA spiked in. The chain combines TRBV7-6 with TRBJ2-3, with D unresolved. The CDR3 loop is CASSLEGQTDTQYF. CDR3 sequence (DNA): TGTGCCAGCAGCTTAGAAGGGCAGACAGATACGCAGTATTTT.